The 18 T cell receptor beta chains below come from one sample, sequenced in a study of blood T cell repertoires in COVID-19. Profiled with immunoSEQ multiplex PCR; TCRdb holds only in-frame clones, not every one. The table records 250,000 to 300,000 clones, 70% to 90% of them present only once. The material sequenced was peripheral blood. The receptors come from a woman aged 60-75 years with acute or convalescent COVID-19.

The chain joins TRBV30 to TRBJ1-4, with D possibly TRBD1 on 6 matching bases. CDR3 length: 16 amino acids. V gave up 0 bases and J gave up 5 bases, with 16 bases separating them. From germline, CDR1 is GTSNPN and CDR2 SVGIG (reference sequence). CDR3 residues: CAWSVGAANKNEKLFF. The CDR3 nucleotides are TGTGCCTGGAGTGTGGGGGCGGCAAACAAAAATGAAAAACTGTTTTTT.

The J gene is TRBJ1-6, the V gene TRBV4-1; 8 bases fit TRBD1. The V and J ends lost 3 bases and 9 bases, in that order; junction bases with no gene match: 7. CDR3 length equals 15 residues. Germline assignment: CDR1 MGHRA and CDR2 YSYEKL. The CDR3 reads CASSQRTGPFSPLHF. In DNA, the CDR3 is TGCGCCAGCAGCCAGAGGACAGGGCCTTTTTCACCCCTCCACTTT.

The chain employs TRBV5-1 and TRBJ1-6; D is undetermined. Germline values: CDR1 SGHRS, CDR2 YFSETQ. V gave up 1 base and J gave up 0 bases, with 11 bases separating them. This CDR3 is built from 17 residues. CDR3 DNA: TGCGCCAGCAGCTTGATACCTGACTTCTCCTATAATTCACCCCTCCACTTT. As protein: CASSLIPDFSYNSPLHF.

This chain connects TRBV3-1 (or the pseudogene TRBV3-2) to TRBJ2-7; tentative D call: TRBD1 (6 bases). Trimming took off 1 base at V and 0 bases at J, with 13 bases between the two ends. CDR1 and CDR2 from the germline V gene are LGHDT and YNNKEL (reference sequence). CDR3 length: 16 amino acids. CDR3 in amino acids: CASSQAHRVGSYEQYF. In DNA, the CDR3 is TGTGCCAGCAGCCAAGCCCACAGGGTGGGCTCCTACGAGCAGTACTTC.

The chain recombines TRBV29-1 with TRBJ2-7, with TRBD2 identical over 9 bases. CDR1 SQVTM and CDR2 ANQGSEA come from the germline V gene. Trimming at V came to 4 bases and at J to 2 bases, leaving 6 bases not matched to a gene. The CDR3 is 14 amino acids. In DNA, the CDR3 is TGCAGCGTTGCAGGCGCGGGGGGGCCCTACGAGCAGTACTTC. This translates into CSVAGAGGPYEQYF.

CDR3: CASIPRGEEKLFF. Here the CDR3 DNA reads TGTGCCAGCATCCCCAGGGGAGAAGAAAAACTGTTTTTT. This chain uses TRBV28 with TRBJ1-4; maybe TRBD1 (6 bases). The germline V gene has CDR1 MDHEN and CDR2 SYDVKM. The CDR3 loop spans 13 amino acids. Trimming took 7 bases from V and 8 from J, leaving 14 bases between them.

This chain links TRBV6-2 or TRBV6-3 with TRBJ2-7, with D hard to call. CDR1 and CDR2 from the germline V gene are MNHEY and SVGEGT. The CDR3 has 13 amino acids. Between the trimmed V and J ends, which lost 6 bases and 6 bases, there was a span of 15 bases. The CDR3 DNA reads TGTGCCAGCAGCTCCTCCGCGTGGGCCGAGCAGTACTTC. Protein sequence: CASSSSAWAEQYF.

J is TRBJ1-5 and V is TRBV7-9, with no clear D. This CDR3 comprises 12 residues. Trimming took off 2 bases at V and 7 bases at J, with 6 bases between the two ends. From germline, CDR1 is SEHNR and CDR2 FQNEAQ (reference sequence). CDR3 loop: CASSLSMQPQHF. In DNA, the CDR3 is TGTGCCAGCAGCTTAAGCATGCAGCCCCAGCATTTT.

The chain couples TRBV9 to TRBJ2-6; D uncertain. V was pared by 4 bases and J by 2 bases, with 4 bases between. The CDR3 runs to 13 residues. Germline-derived CDR1 and CDR2 are SGDLS and YYNGEE. The CDR3 spells CASSYPGANVLTF. The CDR3 DNA reads TGTGCCAGCAGCTATCCTGGGGCCAACGTCCTGACTTTC.

This chain joins TRBV15 and TRBJ2-7; TRBD2 is a possible D gene (6 bases). CDR1 LNHNV and CDR2 YYDKDF come from the germline V gene (reference sequence). CDR3 length equals 15 residues. V lost 0 bases and J 0 bases, leaving 9 bases between the germline ends. CDR3: CATSRDVGSSYEQYF. CDR3 in DNA: TGTGCCACCAGCAGAGATGTCGGGAGCTCCTACGAGCAGTACTTC.

The rearrangement uses TRBV3-1 (or the pseudogene TRBV3-2) and TRBJ2-3; D gene unclear. Trimming removed 4 bases at V and 3 bases at J, with 5 bases between. The CDR3 runs to 12 residues. Germline loops: CDR1 LGHDT, CDR2 YNNKEL (reference sequence). The CDR3 bases are TGTGCCAGCAGCCTGAGGACAGATACGCAGTATTTT. Amino acids: CASSLRTDTQYF.

The rearrangement links TRBV28 to TRBJ1-1, with D perhaps TRBD1 (6 bases). This CDR3 contains 15 residues. The germline V gene encodes CDR1 MDHEN and CDR2 SYDVKM. Trimming pared 2 bases from V and 1 base from J, leaving 11 bases between. The CDR3 bases are TGTGCCAGCAGTTTAGGGGGGGCAAGGAACACTGAAGCTTTCTTT. This encodes CASSLGGARNTEAFF.

This clone was detected a few times. CDR3 amino acids: CASSLNYGTSGSYNEQFF. The CDR3 bases are TGTGCCAGCAGCCTGAATTATGGGACTAGCGGCTCCTACAATGAGCAGTTCTTC. The chain has TRBV5-8 and TRBJ2-1; 11 bases map to TRBD2. CDR1 SGHTS and CDR2 YDEGEE come from the germline V gene. This CDR3 region has 18 residues. Trimming took 4 bases from V and 0 from J; bases not matched to a gene: 9. The variable domain in full, completed from reference TRBV5-8 and TRBJ2-1, reads EAGVTQSPTHLIKTRGQQATLRCSPISGHTSVYWYQQALGLGLQFLLWYDEGEERNRGNFPPRFSGRQFPNYSSELNVNALELEDSALYLCASSLNYGTSGSYNEQFFGPGTRLTVL.

This chain uses TRBV7-8 with TRBJ2-3, with TRBD2 matching over 7 bases. V trimming: 0 bases; J trimming: 2 bases; junction bases outside the gene matches: 14. Germline V lookup: CDR1 SGHVS, CDR2 FQNEAQ. The CDR3 length is 19 residues. CDR3 sequence reads: CASSLAPLGQRGDTDTQYF. The DNA of the CDR3 is TGTGCCAGCAGCTTAGCGCCCCTCGGCCAGCGGGGTGACACAGATACGCAGTATTTT.

The V gene is TRBV30, the J gene TRBJ2-1; TRBD2 matches at 9 bases. The CDR3 has 16 amino acids. The junction had 9 bases not matched to a gene; V was cut back by 2 bases and J by 4 bases. Germline V gives CDR1 GTSNPN, CDR2 SVGIG (reference sequence). The CDR3 here is CAWSPRASGTYNEQFF. CDR3 DNA: TGTGCCTGGAGTCCCCGGGCTAGCGGGACATACAATGAGCAGTTCTTC.

J is TRBJ2-5 and V is TRBV4-3; 7 bases align to TRBD2. V lost 0 bases, J lost 5 bases, and 12 bases stayed unmatched. The length of the CDR3 is 17 residues. Germline V gene sequence: CDR1 LGHNA, CDR2 YSLEER. The CDR3 loop is CASSQEVTGGSRETQYF. Written as DNA, the CDR3 is TGCGCCAGCAGCCAAGAGGTTACCGGCGGGAGCCGGGAGACCCAGTACTTC.

V gene TRBV7-2 combines with J gene TRBJ1-1; D is ambiguous. CDR1 and CDR2 from the germline V gene are SGHTA and FQGNSA. Deletions cut 5 bases from V and 5 bases from J, with 9 bases between. There are 12 residues in the CDR3. The CDR3 spells CASSPGSTEAFF. The CDR3 bases are TGTGCCAGCAGCCCCGGGTCAACTGAAGCTTTCTTT.

This clone was observed a handful of times. The chain couples TRBV2 to TRBJ1-6; 7 positions agree with TRBD1. Germline V lookup: CDR1 SNHLY, CDR2 FYNNEI. The V segment lost 9 bases and the J segment 5 bases; nucleotides outside the gene matches: 7. The CDR3 is made up of 14 amino acids. The CDR3 spells CASENRGNNSPLHF. DNA of the CDR3: TGTGCCAGTGAAAACAGGGGTAATAATTCACCCCTCCACTTT.